A selection of T cell receptor beta chains follows, all from one sample in a study of post-analysis software for immune sequencing data. TCRdb re-analysed the PCR reads in MiXCR, keeping a single row per CDR3 protein. The sample lists a few hundred thousand distinct CDR3 sequences, roughly 30% occurring once. Sequencing was done on a sample of blood. The receptors derive from a girl between 5 and 17 years old with multiple sclerosis. Each CDR3 is given with its conserved first and last residue. D genes are given only for firm matches. Clone size appears in some rows only: once, few, many, or a class for an expanded clone.

CDR3 length,V gene,J gene,clone size,D gene,CDR3 protein,CDR3 DNA
15,TRBV7-3,TRBJ2-1,-,-,CASSLAPNSYDEQFF,TGTGCCAGCAGCTTAGCCCCCAATAGCTACGATGAGCAGTTCTTC
14,TRBV20-1,TRBJ1-1,few,TRBD1,CSASGTGREAEAFF,TGCAGTGCTTCCGGGACAGGTCGCGAGGCGGAAGCTTTCTTT
12,TRBV20-1,TRBJ1-1,-,-,CSARAGNAEAFF,TGCAGTGCGCGCGCGGGTAACGCTGAAGCTTTCTTT
18,TRBV6-2/TRBV6-3,TRBJ1-1,-,TRBD1,CASSFVTGAVPGNTEAFF,TGTGCCAGCAGTTTTGTGACAGGGGCCGTCCCCGGGAACACTGAAGCTTTCTTT
15,TRBV10-3,TRBJ1-1,few,-,CAISDAGRENTEAFF,TGTGCCATCAGTGACGCGGGAAGAGAGAACACTGAAGCTTTCTTT
15,TRBV25-1,TRBJ2-5,-,-,CASSDLARYQETQYF,TGTGCCAGCAGTGACTTAGCCAGGTACCAAGAGACCCAGTACTTC
10,TRBV20-1,TRBJ2-3,-,-,CSAAGDTQYF,TGCAGTGCTGCCGGAGATACGCAGTATTTT
13,TRBV20-1,TRBJ2-3,few,-,CSFKGGSTDTQYF,TGCAGCTTCAAGGGGGGGAGCACAGATACGCAGTATTTT
15,TRBV3-1,TRBJ2-5,-,-,CASSPPRSPQETQYF,TGTGCCAGCAGCCCCCCGAGGAGCCCCCAAGAGACCCAGTACTTC
18,TRBV20-1,TRBJ1-4,-,TRBD1,CSAPRTGVRLTRNEKLFF,TGCAGTGCACCTAGGACAGGGGTTAGGCTGACTCGGAATGAAAAACTGTTTTTT
12,TRBV21-1,TRBJ2-3,-,-,CASSSLHYTQYF,TGTGCCAGCAGCAGCCTCCATTATACGCAGTATTTT
15,TRBV5-1,TRBJ2-7,many,-,CASREGPQLGYEQYF,TGCGCCAGCAGAGAGGGTCCCCAACTAGGCTACGAGCAGTACTTC
11,TRBV2,TRBJ1-1,-,-,CACGTRAEAFF,TGTGCCTGCGGGACTCGCGCTGAAGCTTTCTTT
14,TRBV7-2,TRBJ1-2,-,-,CASSLRTVNYGYTF,TGTGCCAGCAGTTTACGGACAGTAAACTATGGCTACACCTTC
15,TRBV5-1,TRBJ2-5,few,TRBD2,CASTASGGAGETQYF,TGCGCCAGCACCGCTAGCGGGGGGGCCGGGGAGACCCAGTACTTC
18,TRBV5-1,TRBJ2-2,-,-,CASRPGTGAYSNTGELFF,TGCGCCAGCAGACCCGGGACGGGGGCCTATTCGAACACCGGGGAGCTGTTTTTT
15,TRBV27,TRBJ2-3,-,TRBD2,CASSTPAGGTDTQYF,TGTGCCAGCAGTACCCCAGCGGGGGGCACAGATACGCAGTATTTT
17,TRBV4-1,TRBJ2-3,-,TRBD2,CAGSQAEASGLTDTQYF,TGCGCCGGCAGCCAAGCGGAGGCTAGCGGACTCACAGATACGCAGTATTTT
16,TRBV3-1,TRBJ2-2,once,-,CASSQGGLLDTGELFF,TGTGCCAGCAGCCAAGGTGGGCTTCTCGACACCGGGGAGCTGTTTTTT
12,TRBV12-3/TRBV12-4,TRBJ2-5,-,-,CASSVLEETQYF,TGTGCCAGCAGCGTCCTTGAGGAGACCCAGTACTTC
15,TRBV6-1,TRBJ1-2,-,-,CASSEALHQGYGYTF,TGTGCCAGCAGTGAAGCGCTTCATCAGGGGTATGGCTACACCTTC
15,TRBV5-1,TRBJ1-5,few,-,CASSPRGESNQPQHF,TGCGCCAGCAGCCCGAGAGGGGAGAGCAATCAGCCCCAGCATTTT
14,TRBV5-4,TRBJ2-1,-,-,CASRRGQQGDEQFF,TGTGCCAGCAGGCGGGGACAACAGGGCGATGAGCAGTTCTTC
13,TRBV5-1,TRBJ2-3,few,TRBD2,CASGRGDTDTQYF,TGCGCCAGCGGGCGGGGGGACACAGATACGCAGTATTTT
12,TRBV7-9,TRBJ1-1,-,-,CAGSYGDGSAFF,TGTGCCGGCAGCTACGGTGACGGATCAGCTTTCTTT
12,TRBV10-3,TRBJ1-1,few,-,CAISGGDGKAFF,TGTGCCATCAGTGGCGGGGACGGGAAAGCTTTCTTT
14,TRBV7-9,TRBJ1-2,few,-,CASEGEEEVYGYTF,TGTGCCAGTGAGGGGGAGGAAGAGGTCTATGGCTACACCTTC
12,TRBV20-1,TRBJ1-2,-,TRBD1,CSAIQGKYGYTF,TGCAGTGCTATACAGGGGAAGTATGGCTACACCTTC
13,TRBV7-9,TRBJ2-7,few,-,CASSSSGTYEQYF,TGTGCCAGCAGCTCCAGCGGTACCTACGAGCAGTACTTC
14,TRBV6-5,TRBJ1-1,few,TRBD1,CASSRQGEITEAFF,TGTGCCAGCAGCCGACAGGGGGAAATCACTGAAGCTTTCTTT
15,TRBV9,TRBJ1-1,-,TRBD1,CASSARTGKDTEAFF,TGTGCCAGCAGCGCCCGGACAGGGAAGGACACTGAAGCTTTCTTT
15,TRBV6-2/TRBV6-3,TRBJ1-2,-,TRBD1,CASSYRDSLTYGYTF,TGTGCCAGCAGTTACCGGGACAGCTTAACCTATGGCTACACCTTC
16,TRBV7-8,TRBJ2-7,few,-,CASSGYRQAISYEQYF,TGTGCCAGCAGCGGATATAGACAGGCGATCTCCTACGAGCAGTACTTC
13,TRBV29-1,TRBJ2-5,many,-,CSVDGGPQETQYF,TGCAGCGTTGACGGGGGGCCTCAAGAGACCCAGTACTTC
13,TRBV15,TRBJ1-5,-,-,CATSRDGREPQHF,TGTGCCACCAGCAGAGATGGTCGGGAGCCCCAGCATTTT
15,TRBV6-6,TRBJ1-4,-,-,CACSDDSGFNEKLFF,TGTGCCTGCAGTGATGATTCAGGGTTTAATGAAAAACTGTTTTTT
15,TRBV12-3/TRBV12-4,TRBJ2-3,few,TRBD2,CASLLRRGGIDTQYF,TGTGCCAGCCTCCTGCGACGGGGGGGCATAGATACGCAGTATTTT
14,TRBV27,TRBJ1-5,-,-,CASSLRQGNGPQHF,TGTGCCAGCAGTTTACGCCAGGGCAATGGGCCCCAGCATTTT
16,TRBV27,TRBJ2-5,few,-,CASSLVQGGLQETQYF,TGTGCCAGCAGTTTAGTACAGGGTGGACTTCAAGAGACCCAGTACTTC
15,TRBV5-6,TRBJ1-5,-,TRBD1,CASSLTGEGNQPQHF,TGTGCCAGCAGCTTGACAGGGGAGGGCAATCAGCCCCAGCATTTT
13,TRBV27,TRBJ1-1,few,TRBD1,CASSWTGDTEAFF,TGTGCCAGCAGTTGGACAGGGGACACTGAAGCTTTCTTT
16,TRBV5-1,TRBJ2-1,few,TRBD2,CASSYTSGGALHEQFF,TGCGCCAGCAGCTATACTAGCGGGGGGGCGTTACATGAGCAGTTCTTC
15,TRBV7-2,TRBJ2-1,-,-,CTSSFGGAPQYEQFF,TGTACCAGCAGCTTTGGGGGGGCTCCGCAATATGAGCAGTTCTTC
19,TRBV20-1,TRBJ1-5,few,TRBD1,CSARLPAGQGVGRNQPQHF,TGCAGTGCTAGACTACCTGCCGGACAGGGGGTAGGAAGAAATCAGCCCCAGCATTTT